Detailed here is one TCR beta chain. Its matching antigen is unknown. Researchers ran the PCR with 60 Vbeta and 13 Jbeta primers. Generated by immunoSEQ multiplex PCR, the TCRdb table keeps only in-frame clones and is missing some. Of roughly 110,000 clones listed, around three quarters are singletons. The data stem from a study of cytomegalovirus exposure and HLA in healthy donors. CDR1 and CDR2 from the germline V gene are SNHLY and FYNNEI. V was trimmed by 1 base and J by 0 bases, leaving 9 bases between them. The CDR3 runs 15 residues. General observations from the study: Evidence from a later analysis indicated that most CMV-associated TCR beta chains looked HLA-restricted.

This clonotype was obtained from a boy aged 10-17 years in good health and CMV-seronegative. V is TRBV2 and J is TRBJ1-1, with D maybe TRBD1 (5 bases). The sequencing input was PBMCs. CDR3: CASSEGTIVNTEAFF. The CDR3 region has the DNA TGTGCCAGCAGTGAAGGGACAATCGTGAACACTGAAGCTTTCTTT.